The 27 T cell receptor beta chains given below trace back to one sample, sequenced in a study of regulatory T cells in long-lasting Graves disease. Time point given: persistent/refractory GD, antithyroid drugs over 5 years with positive TRAb. The TCR library was made from RNA that had been extracted from PBMCs in TRIzol. Sequencing libraries for TCR beta were prepared with iRepertoire HTBI primers and Arm-PCR of CDR3 regions. MiXCR, run by TCRdb on the multiplex PCR reads, gives a single entry per CDR3 protein. Of approximately 400,000 distinct CDR3 sequences listed, approximately 25% are singletons. The specimen comprised peripheral blood mononuclear cells (PBMCs), sampled when the disease was refractory, from a patient treated with antithyroid drugs. Receptor source: a woman in her 40s with Graves disease.

The chain has TRBV19 and TRBJ1-1; D unclear. CDR3 length equals 15 residues. V was cut by 4 bases and J by 4 bases, with 16 bases left in between. Germline V gives CDR1 LNHDA, CDR2 SQIVND (reference sequence). The CDR3 region has the DNA TGTGCCAGTAGTAGGGAGGCGGGATCGGGCACTGAAGCTTTCTTT. Translating it yields CASSREAGSGTEAFF.

This clonotype was detected ten times or more. This chain uses TRBV6-1 with TRBJ1-4, with D perhaps matching TRBD1 (6 bases). The CDR3 has 14 residues. Germline V gene sequence: CDR1 MNHNS, CDR2 SASEGT. V lost 8 bases and J 5 bases, leaving 15 bases between the germline ends. Here the CDR3 DNA reads TGTGCCAGCCCCTGGGGACACTCGAATGAAAAACTGTTTTTT. It yields the protein CASPWGHSNEKLFF.

In this sample, this clonotype turned up many times. CDR3 region: CASTPEGYDYGYTF. The CDR3 nucleotides read TGTGCCAGTACCCCGGAGGGGTATGACTATGGCTACACCTTC. The rearrangement uses TRBV19 and TRBJ1-2, with TRBD1 as a possible D gene (5 bases). Trimming stripped 7 bases from V and 3 bases from J, with 15 bases between. CDR3 length: 14 residues. Germline-derived CDR1 and CDR2 are LNHDA and SQIVND (reference sequence).

The chain employs TRBV11-2 and TRBJ2-7; D might be TRBD1 or TRBD2, each matching 5 bases. Germline V CDR1 and CDR2: SGHAT, FQNNGV. V shed 5 bases and J shed 2 bases, with 28 bases lying between them. The length of the CDR3 is 19 residues. CDR3 in amino acids: CASSPGTWGYPPTTYEQYF. CDR3 bases: TGTGCCAGCAGCCCAGGGACGTGGGGGTACCCACCGACAACCTACGAGCAGTACTTC.

This rearrangement joins TRBV7-9 to TRBJ1-5, with D hard to call. The V gene's germline CDR1 is SEHNR and CDR2 FQNEAQ (reference sequence). V lost 1 base to trimming and J lost 3 bases, with 13 bases between them. There are 16 residues in the CDR3. In nucleotides, the CDR3 is TGTGCCAGCAGCTTAGTGCGGGGTACGGACAATCAGCCCCAGCATTTT. As protein: CASSLVRGTDNQPQHF.

The rearrangement uses TRBV5-4 and TRBJ1-2, with unresolved D. Trimming took off 1 base at V and 5 bases at J, with 12 bases between the two ends. The CDR3 covers 14 residues. CDR1 and CDR2 (germline): SGHNT, YYREEE (reference sequence). CDR3 in amino acids: CASSLRGLGYGYTF. The CDR3 coding sequence is TGTGCCAGCAGCTTGCGCGGCCTGGGGTATGGCTACACCTTC.

This clonotype was found many times. The chain uses TRBV6-1 and TRBJ2-5, with D perhaps matching TRBD2 (6 bases). Germline CDR1 MNHNS, CDR2 SASEGT. V shed 4 bases and J shed 1 base, with 10 bases lying between them. This CDR3 is built from 14 residues. The DNA of the CDR3 is TGTGCCAGCAGTGTCGGGAGATTCCAAGAGACCCAGTACTTC. This encodes CASSVGRFQETQYF.

This clonotype was seen more than once but under ten times. CDR3 sequence: CASSEQGREEKLFF. CDR3 bases: TGTGCCAGCAGTGAGCAGGGAAGGGAAGAAAAACTGTTTTTT. The chain is built from TRBV25-1 and TRBJ1-4; perhaps TRBD1 as D (5 bases). The CDR3 length is 14 residues. The V end was cut by 3 bases, the J end by 8 bases, with 13 bases between. Germline V CDR1 and CDR2: MGHDK, SYGVNS.

This clonotype was observed many times. The V call is TRBV27, the J call TRBJ1-1; D uncertain. The CDR3 extends over 13 amino acids. Germline values: CDR1 MNHEY, CDR2 SMNVEV (reference sequence). Trimming removed 2 bases at V and 1 base at J, with 5 bases between. The CDR3: CASSLVRNTEAFF. The DNA for the CDR3 is TGTGCCAGCAGTTTAGTGAGGAACACTGAAGCTTTCTTT.

Of note for this clonotype: With a much larger clone just one base away, this may be a read error. The chain uses TRBV5-1 and TRBJ1-4; no reliable D call. Per germline, CDR1 SGHRS and CDR2 YFSETQ. The CDR3 covers 14 residues. V lost 6 bases and J 7 bases, leaving 16 bases between the germline ends. CDR3 sequence: CASTNSGGTEKLFF. The CDR3, as DNA: TGCGCCAGCACGAATTCGGGAGGAACTGAAAAACTGTTTTTT.

This clonotype occurred many times. V usage is TRBV2 and J usage is TRBJ1-1; 7 bases fit TRBD1. This CDR3 is built from 12 residues. The V segment lost 8 bases and the J segment 5 bases; nucleotides outside the gene matches: 5. Germline V lookup: CDR1 SNHLY, CDR2 FYNNEI. This CDR3 is CASARGRTEAFF. The DNA for the CDR3 is TGTGCCAGCGCTAGGGGGCGTACTGAAGCTTTCTTT.

This clonotype was seen repeatedly, ten times or more. The V gene is TRBV2, the J gene TRBJ2-7; possibly TRBD1 for D (5 bases). This CDR3 spans 16 amino acids. Deletions cut 1 base from V and 2 bases from J, with 15 bases between. Germline V lookup: CDR1 SNHLY, CDR2 FYNNEI. Here the CDR3 DNA reads TGTGCCAGCAGTGAAGGATTCGGTGGGGCTCCCTACGAGCAGTACTTC. It is translated as CASSEGFGGAPYEQYF.

The J gene is TRBJ2-5, the V gene TRBV7-9; TRBD2 is a possible D gene (6 bases). Germline V gives CDR1 SEHNR, CDR2 FQNEAQ (reference sequence). The CDR3 consists of 16 residues. The V and J ends lost 5 bases and 5 bases respectively, with 21 bases between them. The CDR3: CASSHPREHVPETQYF. In DNA form, the CDR3 reads TGTGCCAGCAGCCACCCCCGGGAGCATGTCCCGGAGACCCAGTACTTC. The variable domain in full, completed from reference TRBV7-9 and TRBJ2-5, reads DTGVSQNPRHKITKRGQNVTFRCDPISEHNRLYWYRQTLGQGPEFLTYFQNEAQLEKSRLLSDRFSAERPKGSFSTLEIQRTEQGDSAMYLCASSHPREHVPETQYFGPGTRLLVL.

V and J are TRBV11-2 and TRBJ2-1; no firm D call. Between the trimmed V and J ends, which lost 2 bases and 0 bases, there was a span of 11 bases. Germline CDR1 is SGHAT and CDR2 is FQNNGV. The CDR3 has 16 residues. This chain's CDR3 is CASSLHAPSSYNEQFF. CDR3 DNA sequence: TGTGCCAGCAGCTTACACGCGCCTAGCTCCTACAATGAGCAGTTCTTC.

This clonotype was recorded many times. The chain joins TRBV12-3 or TRBV12-4 to TRBJ1-2; D gene unclear. The CDR3 consists of 12 residues. Trimming took 3 bases from V and 4 from J, leaving 6 bases between them. CDR3 nucleotide sequence: TGTGCCAGCAGTTTGAGCATCTATGGCTACACCTTC. Encoded protein: CASSLSIYGYTF.

This clonotype was seen a handful of times. The chain couples TRBV3-1 to TRBJ2-5; perhaps TRBD1 as D (5 bases). The length of the CDR3 is 13 residues. Per germline, CDR1 LGHDT and CDR2 YNNKEL (reference sequence). Trimming stripped 5 bases from V and 2 bases from J, with 9 bases between. CDR3 nucleotides: TGTGCCAGCAGCAAAGGGGTTCAAGAGACCCAGTACTTC. As protein: CASSKGVQETQYF.

Remarks on this clonotype: Because the CDR3's place on the DNA is in doubt, the DNA is left out and the CDR3 is given as listed by TCRdb. The chain couples TRBV12-3 or TRBV12-4 to TRBJ2-5. The CDR3 adds up to 13 amino acids, both ends counted. CDR3 in amino acids: CASSSSNGETQYF.

This clonotype was recorded many times. This rearrangement joins TRBV28 to TRBJ2-4; TRBD1 aligns across 7 bases. Germline CDR1 reads MDHEN; CDR2 reads SYDVKM. Trimming cost V 6 bases and J 3 bases; bases outside gene matches: 14. CDR3 length: 17 residues. The CDR3 loop reads CASRAGTAFLVKNIQYF. CDR3 bases: TGTGCCAGCAGGGCCGGGACAGCCTTTTTAGTCAAAAACATTCAGTACTTC.

This clonotype was observed a handful of times. V usage is TRBV19 and J usage is TRBJ1-2; D not resolved. Trimming pared 5 bases from V and 2 bases from J, leaving 15 bases between. Germline V CDR1 and CDR2: LNHDA, SQIVND (reference sequence). The CDR3 is 15 residues long. CDR3 DNA: TGTGCCAGTAGTGACCCACCGACCTCCAACTATGGCTACACCTTC. This gives the protein CASSDPPTSNYGYTF.

In this sample, this clonotype turned up once. This chain joins TRBV14 and TRBJ1-6; no clear D gene. The V gene lost 3 bases and the J gene lost 6 bases, with 9 bases spanning the gap. CDR3 length: 14 amino acids. The V gene's germline CDR1 is SGHDN and CDR2 FVKESK. CDR3 protein: CASSQVNFNSPLHF. Written as DNA, the CDR3 is TGTGCCAGCAGCCAGGTCAACTTTAATTCACCCCTCCACTTT.

The chain recombines TRBV20-1 with TRBJ2-7; D unclear. Germline V gene lookup returns CDR1 DFQATT and CDR2 SNEGSKA (reference sequence). The V gene lost 0 bases and the J gene lost 6 bases, with 12 bases spanning the gap. The CDR3 totals 13 residues. This CDR3 is CSARDQTVSEQYF. CDR3 nucleotides: TGCAGTGCTAGAGATCAAACCGTCTCCGAGCAGTACTTC.

This clonotype ranks as medium-sized. The chain uses TRBV28 and TRBJ1-2; perhaps TRBD1 as D (5 bases). The V gene's germline CDR1 is MDHEN and CDR2 SYDVKM. The ends were cut back, 6 bases at V and 4 bases at J, with 15 bases in the middle. The CDR3 length is 14 residues. This CDR3 is CASRTAGSTYGYTF. The CDR3 DNA reads TGTGCCAGCAGGACCGCAGGGTCCACCTATGGCTACACCTTC.

This clonotype was picked up a small number of times. The V call is TRBV19, the J call TRBJ2-7; possibly TRBD2 for D (5 bases). V was shortened by 2 bases and J by 2 bases, with 13 bases between the two germline ends. The CDR3 is 15 residues long. The germline V gene encodes CDR1 LNHDA and CDR2 SQIVND (reference sequence). The CDR3 sequence is CASSILADGTYEQYF. CDR3 DNA sequence: TGTGCCAGTAGTATACTAGCTGACGGAACCTACGAGCAGTACTTC.

The sample holds one count of this clonotype. The rearrangement links TRBV18 to TRBJ2-3; D unresolved. CDR3 size: 15 residues. Germline CDR1 and CDR2: KGHSH and LQKENI. Trimming pared 0 bases from V and 9 bases from J, leaving 16 bases between. For the CDR3, the DNA is TGTGCCAGCTCACCACCCTACGGTGGATGGGAAACGCAGTATTTT. Protein: CASSPPYGGWETQYF.

This clonotype came up a few times. As DNA, the CDR3 is TGTGCCAGCAGTCCCAATACTAGAACCGAGCAGTACTTC. Its protein is CASSPNTRTEQYF. The genes are TRBV3-1 and TRBJ2-7, with a tentative D call TRBD2 (5 bases). Per the germline V gene, CDR1 is LGHDT and CDR2 is YNNKEL (reference sequence). V lost 6 bases and J 6 bases, leaving 15 bases between the germline ends. The CDR3 covers 13 residues.

V usage is TRBV5-6 and J usage is TRBJ2-7, with D maybe TRBD2 (6 bases). The CDR3 is made up of 13 amino acids. Between the trimmed V and J ends, which lost 4 bases and 3 bases, there was a span of 11 bases. Germline V gives CDR1 SGHDT, CDR2 YYEEEE. The CDR3 nucleotides are TGTGCCAGCAGCGGAGGGATAGGCTACGAGCAGTACTTC. It yields the protein CASSGGIGYEQYF.

This clonotype came up a few times. J is TRBJ2-7 and V is TRBV20-1; 14 bases are shared with TRBD2. CDR1 is DFQATT, CDR2 SNEGSKA, per germline (reference sequence). The length of the CDR3 is 15 residues. J was trimmed by 6 bases and V by 2 bases; bases with no gene match: 6. CDR3 sequence: CSARSGTSGSREQYF. In nucleotides, the CDR3 is TGCAGTGCTAGATCCGGGACTAGCGGGAGTCGCGAGCAGTACTTC.